A single sample gave rise to the 18 T cell receptor beta chains below, sequenced in a study of Graves' ophthalmopathy and Graves' hyperthyroidism. Amplification of the TCR beta CDR3 regions used RNA transcripts (as template). Second-round multiplex PCR came after first-round RT-PCR with HTBI primers. From the multiplex PCR reads, TCRdb called clonotypes with MiXCR, one entry per CDR3 protein. The sample lists almost 400,000 distinct CDR3 sequences; around 20% were seen once. Sample: peripheral blood. Receptors originate from a woman aged 18-29 years with Graves' ophthalmopathy.

This clonotype was counted at least ten times. The chain joins TRBV5-1 to TRBJ2-7; TRBD2 matches 9 bases. CDR1 is SGHRS and CDR2 is YFSETQ in the germline V gene. Trimming at V came to 2 bases and at J to 3 bases, leaving 6 bases not matched to a gene. The CDR3 has 15 residues. The CDR3 loop reads CASSFLAGAFYEQYF. CDR3 coding DNA: TGCGCCAGCAGCTTTTTAGCGGGAGCTTTCTACGAGCAGTACTTC.

In its sample, this clonotype was seen many times. This rearrangement joins TRBV4-2 to TRBJ1-5; the match to TRBD1 covers 9 bases. Germline CDR1 is LGHNA and CDR2 is YNFKEQ. With 4 bases clipped from V and 3 bases from J, the junction kept 7 bases outside the gene matches. The CDR3 loop spans 16 amino acids. The chain's CDR3 is CASSRADRGNNQPQHF. The CDR3 bases are TGTGCCAGCAGCCGGGCTGACAGGGGGAACAATCAGCCCCAGCATTTT.

This clonotype was picked up many times. J is TRBJ2-7 and V is TRBV6-2 or TRBV6-3, with D possibly matching TRBD1 (6 bases). The CDR3 sequence is 14 residues long. Germline-derived CDR1 and CDR2 are MNHEY and SVGEGT. Trimming took off 4 bases at V and 6 bases at J, with 16 bases between the two ends. CDR3 DNA sequence: TGTGCCAGCAGTTCCGGAAAACAGGGCTCCGAGCAGTACTTC. Protein sequence: CASSSGKQGSEQYF.

V and J are TRBV6-1 and TRBJ1-2; 10 bases map to TRBD1. The V gene's germline CDR1 is MNHNS and CDR2 SASEGT. The J segment lost 6 bases and the V segment lost 6 bases, leaving 7 bases of the junction unmatched. The CDR3 has 14 residues. CDR3 sequence reads: CASRRPDRGDGYTF. The CDR3 DNA follows: TGTGCCAGCAGACGCCCGGACAGGGGGGATGGCTACACCTTC.

This clonotype has at least ten counts. This chain joins TRBV10-3 and TRBJ1-1; TRBD1 might be the D (5 bases). The V end lost 0 bases, the J end lost 5 bases, and 13 bases lay between the germline ends. There are 15 residues in the CDR3. Germline lookup yields CDR1 ENHRY and CDR2 SYGVKD. In DNA, the CDR3 is TGTGCCATCAGTGAGTCAGCAGGGTCAATAACTGAAGCTTTCTTT. Translation gives CAISESAGSITEAFF.

This chain uses TRBV20-1 with TRBJ2-7; TRBD2 matches 11 bases. The CDR3 has 14 amino acids. Trimming removed 2 bases from V and 6 bases from J; junction bases left unmatched: 6. Germline V CDR1 and CDR2: DFQATT, SNEGSKA (reference sequence). The DNA for the CDR3 is TGCAGTGCTAGACTAGCTAGCGGGAGGAGCGAGCAGTACTTC. Its translation is CSARLASGRSEQYF.

This clonotype has a count of ten or more. The chain recombines TRBV5-1 with TRBJ2-2; D gene uncertain. CDR3 size: 14 residues. The V gene's germline CDR1 is SGHRS and CDR2 YFSETQ. The V and J ends lost 0 bases and 4 bases respectively, with 7 bases between them. CDR3 protein: CASSLGTFTGELFF. The CDR3 DNA follows: TGCGCCAGCAGCTTGGGAACATTCACCGGGGAGCTGTTTTTT.

This clonotype was seen repeatedly, ten times or more. The chain uses TRBV6-2 or TRBV6-3 and TRBJ2-7; D is uncertain. Germline V lookup: CDR1 MNHEY, CDR2 SVGEGT. Trimming removed 0 bases from V and 0 bases from J, with 6 bases in between. The CDR3 spans 14 residues. DNA for the CDR3: TGTGCCAGCAGTTACTCAAGGACCTCCTACGAGCAGTACTTC. Translation: CASSYSRTSYEQYF.

This clonotype has a count of ten or more. The chain has TRBV7-3 and TRBJ2-2; D is uncertain. V shed 1 base and J shed 4 bases, with 7 bases lying between them. Germline loops: CDR1 SGHTA, CDR2 FQGTGA. The CDR3 runs 14 residues. CDR3 DNA sequence: TGTGCCAGCAGCTTAAGCTCGAGCACCGGGGAGCTGTTTTTT. Protein product: CASSLSSSTGELFF.

This clonotype was counted ten times or more. The genes are TRBV30 and TRBJ1-3; TRBD1 matches 8 bases. The V gene end was trimmed by 0 bases and the J gene end by 2 bases; junction bases not matched to a gene: 12. CDR1 and CDR2 from the germline V gene are GTSNPN and SVGIG (reference sequence). The CDR3 contains 18 residues. The CDR3 here is CAWSVTPFVTGAGNTIYF. The CDR3 region has the DNA TGTGCCTGGAGTGTAACTCCCTTCGTGACAGGGGCTGGAAACACCATATATTTT.

The CDR3, as DNA: TGTGCCAGCAGCAAGTCCGGGACTAGCTACGAGCAGTACTTC. Translating it yields CASSKSGTSYEQYF. This sequence joins TRBV9 and TRBJ2-7, with 8 bases aligning to TRBD2. Trimming took 4 bases from V and 3 from J; bases not matched to a gene: 6. CDR1 SGDLS and CDR2 YYNGEE come from the germline V gene. This CDR3 has 14 amino acids.

The chain has TRBV30 and TRBJ2-7, with D perhaps being TRBD1 or TRBD2 (5 bases each). The germline V gene encodes CDR1 GTSNPN and CDR2 SVGIG (reference sequence). The CDR3 contains 15 residues. V lost 3 bases and J lost 5, with 20 bases in between. The CDR3 DNA is TGTGCCTGGAGCCTTTTAAAGTTGAGGGGCGACGAGCAGTACTTC. Encoded protein: CAWSLLKLRGDEQYF.

This clonotype was seen at least ten times. The V and J genes are TRBV6-5 and TRBJ2-7, with 7 bases aligning to TRBD1. CDR3 size: 13 residues. Unmatched junction bases numbered 4, after V lost 8 bases and J lost 0 bases. Germline CDR1 MNHEY, CDR2 SVGAGI. This CDR3 is CASEDRDSYEQYF. The DNA of the CDR3 is TGTGCCAGCGAAGACAGGGACTCCTACGAGCAGTACTTC.

This clonotype has ten or more counts. In nucleotides, the CDR3 is TGTGCCAGCAGTTCTCGCGTCGGGGTCAACACTGAAGCTTTCTTT. It codes for CASSSRVGVNTEAFF. The genes are TRBV12-3 or TRBV12-4 and TRBJ1-1; D not resolved. The V and J ends lost 4 bases and 2 bases respectively, with 14 bases between them. The CDR3 runs to 15 residues.

This clonotype was recorded at least ten times. This chain joins TRBV10-3 and TRBJ1-1; TRBD1 matches 10 bases. Germline V CDR1 and CDR2: ENHRY, SYGVKD. The length of the CDR3 is 13 residues. The V gene end was trimmed by 7 bases and the J gene end by 3 bases; junction bases not matched to a gene: 2. The CDR3 nucleotides are TGTGCCATCAAGGACAGGGGGGACACTGAAGCTTTCTTT. Protein: CAIKDRGDTEAFF.

This clonotype was found a few times. The chain employs TRBV28 and TRBJ2-7; 7 bases line up with TRBD2. CDR1 and CDR2 from the germline V gene are MDHEN and SYDVKM. The CDR3 is made up of 15 amino acids. Trimming at V came to 6 bases and at J to 0 bases, leaving 8 bases not matched to a gene. The DNA for the CDR3 is TGTGCCAGCAGCACTAGCGCCCGCTTCTCCTACGAGCAGTACTTC. Residues: CASSTSARFSYEQYF.

In this sample, this clonotype turned up many times. The chain has TRBV6-1 and TRBJ2-2, with 7 bases aligning to TRBD1. The germline V gene has CDR1 MNHNS and CDR2 SASEGT. This CDR3 has 13 amino acids. Unmatched junction bases numbered 6, after V lost 6 bases and J lost 8 bases. CDR3 sequence reads: CASSLQGKGELFF. Written as DNA, the CDR3 is TGTGCCAGCAGCCTACAGGGGAAGGGGGAGCTGTTTTTT.

This clonotype was counted at least ten times. The J gene is TRBJ1-1, the V gene TRBV29-1; D perhaps matches TRBD1 (6 bases). The CDR3 loop spans 13 amino acids. The germline V gene has CDR1 SQVTM and CDR2 ANQGSEA. Trimming stripped 4 bases from V and 1 base from J, with 10 bases between. In DNA, the CDR3 is TGCAGCGTTGTCCGGGGACAGAACACTGAAGCTTTCTTT. This gives the protein CSVVRGQNTEAFF.